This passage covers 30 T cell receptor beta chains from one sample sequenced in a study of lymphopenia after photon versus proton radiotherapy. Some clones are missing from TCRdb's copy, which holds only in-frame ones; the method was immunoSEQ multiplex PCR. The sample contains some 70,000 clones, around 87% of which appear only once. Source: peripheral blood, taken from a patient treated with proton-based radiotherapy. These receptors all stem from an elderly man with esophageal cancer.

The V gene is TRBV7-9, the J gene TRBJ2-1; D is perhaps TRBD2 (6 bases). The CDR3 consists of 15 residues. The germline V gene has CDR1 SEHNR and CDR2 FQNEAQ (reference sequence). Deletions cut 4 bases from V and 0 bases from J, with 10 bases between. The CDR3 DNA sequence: TGTGCCAGCAGCTCGTTCGGGAGCTCCTACAATGAGCAGTTCTTC. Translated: CASSSFGSSYNEQFF.

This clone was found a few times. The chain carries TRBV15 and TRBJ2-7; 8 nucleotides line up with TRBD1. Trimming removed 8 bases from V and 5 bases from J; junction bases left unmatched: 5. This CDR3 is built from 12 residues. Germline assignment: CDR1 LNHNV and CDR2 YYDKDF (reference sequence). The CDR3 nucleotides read TGTGCCACCTGGGACAGGCTGCACGAGCAGTACTTC. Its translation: CATWDRLHEQYF.

The DNA for the CDR3 is TGTGCCAGTAGCCCGACAGGGTTGTACAATGAGCAGTTCTTC. It yields the protein CASSPTGLYNEQFF. This chain links TRBV19 with TRBJ2-1, with 7 bases lining up with TRBD1. CDR3 length equals 14 residues. With 6 bases clipped from V and 4 bases from J, the junction kept 6 bases outside the gene matches. CDR1 LNHDA and CDR2 SQIVND come from the germline V gene (reference sequence). Combining the CDR3 with reference TRBV19 and TRBJ2-1 gives the whole variable domain DGGITQSPKYLFRKEGQNVTLSCEQNLNHDAMYWYRQDPGQGLRLIYYSQIVNDFQKGDIAEGYSVSREKKESFPLTVTSAQKNPTAFYLCASSPTGLYNEQFFGPGTRLTVL.

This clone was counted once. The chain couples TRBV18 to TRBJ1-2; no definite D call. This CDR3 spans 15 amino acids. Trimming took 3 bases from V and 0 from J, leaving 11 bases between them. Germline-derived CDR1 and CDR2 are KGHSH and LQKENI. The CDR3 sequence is CASSPVSGPNYGYTF. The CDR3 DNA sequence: TGTGCCAGCTCACCTGTCTCAGGTCCTAACTATGGCTACACCTTC.

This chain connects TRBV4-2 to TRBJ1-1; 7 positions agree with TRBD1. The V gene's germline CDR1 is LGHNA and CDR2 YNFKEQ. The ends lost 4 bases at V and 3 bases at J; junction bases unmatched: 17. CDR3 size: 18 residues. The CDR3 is CASSLTMTGMVGDTEAFF. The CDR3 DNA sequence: TGTGCCAGCAGCCTAACTATGACAGGGATGGTCGGGGACACTGAAGCTTTCTTT.

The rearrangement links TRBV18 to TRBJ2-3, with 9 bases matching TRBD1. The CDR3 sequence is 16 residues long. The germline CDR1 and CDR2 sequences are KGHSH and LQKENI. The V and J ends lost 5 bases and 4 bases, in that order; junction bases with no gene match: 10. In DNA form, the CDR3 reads TGTGCCAGCTCAAATACCGGGACAGGGTATGCAGATACGCAGTATTTT. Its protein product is CASSNTGTGYADTQYF.

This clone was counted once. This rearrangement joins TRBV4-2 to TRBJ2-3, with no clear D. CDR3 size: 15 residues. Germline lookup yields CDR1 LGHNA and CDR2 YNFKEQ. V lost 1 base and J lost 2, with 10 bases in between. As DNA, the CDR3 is TGTGCCAGCAGCCAAGGCCCGGATACCACAGATACGCAGTATTTT. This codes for CASSQGPDTTDTQYF.

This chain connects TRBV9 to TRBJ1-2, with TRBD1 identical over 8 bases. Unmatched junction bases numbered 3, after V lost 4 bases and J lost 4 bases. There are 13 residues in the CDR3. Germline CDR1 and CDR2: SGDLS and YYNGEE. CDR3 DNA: TGTGCCAGCAGCTTTGGACAGGGCTATGGCTACACCTTC. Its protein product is CASSFGQGYGYTF.

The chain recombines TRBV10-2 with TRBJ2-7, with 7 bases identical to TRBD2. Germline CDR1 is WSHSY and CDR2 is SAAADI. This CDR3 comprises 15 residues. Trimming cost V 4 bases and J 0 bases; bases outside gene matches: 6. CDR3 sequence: CASSVSGISSYEQYF. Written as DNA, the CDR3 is TGCGCCAGCAGTGTGAGCGGGATTAGCTCCTACGAGCAGTACTTC.

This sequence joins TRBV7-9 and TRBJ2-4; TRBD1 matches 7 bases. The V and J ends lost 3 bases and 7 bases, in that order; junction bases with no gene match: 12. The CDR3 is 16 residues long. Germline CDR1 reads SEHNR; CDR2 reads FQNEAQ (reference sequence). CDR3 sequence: CASSFAGGVRSNIQYF. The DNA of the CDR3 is TGTGCCAGCAGCTTCGCAGGGGGTGTCCGAAGTAACATTCAGTACTTC.

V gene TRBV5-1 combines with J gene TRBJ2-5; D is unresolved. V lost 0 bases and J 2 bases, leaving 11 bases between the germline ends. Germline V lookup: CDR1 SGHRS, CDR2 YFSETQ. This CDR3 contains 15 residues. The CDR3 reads CASSLDTGGQETQYF. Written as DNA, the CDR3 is TGCGCCAGCAGCTTGGATACGGGTGGGCAAGAGACCCAGTACTTC. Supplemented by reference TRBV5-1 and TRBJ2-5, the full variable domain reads KAGVTQTPRYLIKTRGQQVTLSCSPISGHRSVSWYQQTPGQGLQFLFEYFSETQRNKGNFPGRFSGRQFSNSRSEMNVSTLELGDSALYLCASSLDTGGQETQYFGPGTRLLVL.

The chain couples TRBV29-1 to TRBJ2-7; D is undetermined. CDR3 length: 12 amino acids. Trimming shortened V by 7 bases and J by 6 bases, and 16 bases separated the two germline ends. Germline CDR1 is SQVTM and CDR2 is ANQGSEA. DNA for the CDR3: TGCAGCGCAGGCTCAAGTTCAGGCGAGCAGTACTTC. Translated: CSAGSSSGEQYF.

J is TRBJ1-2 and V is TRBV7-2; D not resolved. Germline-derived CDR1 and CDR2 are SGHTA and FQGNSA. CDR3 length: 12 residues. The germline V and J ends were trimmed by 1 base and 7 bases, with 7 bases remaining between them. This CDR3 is CASSLGTRGYTF. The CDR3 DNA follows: TGTGCCAGCAGCTTAGGGACCCGTGGCTACACCTTC.

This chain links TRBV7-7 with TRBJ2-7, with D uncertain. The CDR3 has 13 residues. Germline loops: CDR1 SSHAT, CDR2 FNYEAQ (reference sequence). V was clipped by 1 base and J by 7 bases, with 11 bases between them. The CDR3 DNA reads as TGTGCCAGCAGCTTAGGCCCAGGAAGAGAGCAGTACTTC. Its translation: CASSLGPGREQYF.

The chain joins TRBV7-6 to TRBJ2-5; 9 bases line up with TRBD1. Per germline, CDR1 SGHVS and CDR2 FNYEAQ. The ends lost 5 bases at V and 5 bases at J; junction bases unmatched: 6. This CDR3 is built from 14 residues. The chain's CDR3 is CASSPGQGRETQYF. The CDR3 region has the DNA TGTGCCAGCAGCCCTGGACAGGGGCGGGAGACCCAGTACTTC.

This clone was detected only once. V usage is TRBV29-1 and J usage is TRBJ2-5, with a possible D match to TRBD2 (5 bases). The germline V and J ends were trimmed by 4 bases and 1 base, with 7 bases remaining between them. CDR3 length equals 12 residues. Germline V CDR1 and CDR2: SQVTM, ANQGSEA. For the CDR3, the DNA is TGCAGCGTTGTAGAGGGCCAAGAGACCCAGTACTTC. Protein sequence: CSVVEGQETQYF.

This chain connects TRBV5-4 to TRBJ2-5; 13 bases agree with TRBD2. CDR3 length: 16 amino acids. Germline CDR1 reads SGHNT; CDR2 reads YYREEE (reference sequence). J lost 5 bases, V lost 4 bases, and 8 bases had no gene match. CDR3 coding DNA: TGTGCCAGCAGCAGGGCGACTAGCGGGAGGTATGAGACCCAGTACTTC. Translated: CASSRATSGRYETQYF.

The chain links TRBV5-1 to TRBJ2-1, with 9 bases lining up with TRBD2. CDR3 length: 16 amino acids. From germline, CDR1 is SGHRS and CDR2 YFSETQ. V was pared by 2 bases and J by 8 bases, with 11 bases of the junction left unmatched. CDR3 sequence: CASSFGSGRSGDEQFF. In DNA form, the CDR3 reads TGCGCCAGCAGCTTCGGTAGCGGGAGATCTGGCGATGAGCAGTTCTTC. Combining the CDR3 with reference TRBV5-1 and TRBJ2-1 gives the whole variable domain KAGVTQTPRYLIKTRGQQVTLSCSPISGHRSVSWYQQTPGQGLQFLFEYFSETQRNKGNFPGRFSGRQFSNSRSEMNVSTLELGDSALYLCASSFGSGRSGDEQFFGPGTRLTVL.

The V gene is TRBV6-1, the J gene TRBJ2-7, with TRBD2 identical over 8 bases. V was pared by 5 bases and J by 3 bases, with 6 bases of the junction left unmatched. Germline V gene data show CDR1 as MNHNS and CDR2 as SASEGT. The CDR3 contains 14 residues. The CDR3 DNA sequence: TGTGCCAGCAGTAGAACCGGGACTAGCTACGAGCAGTACTTC. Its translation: CASSRTGTSYEQYF.

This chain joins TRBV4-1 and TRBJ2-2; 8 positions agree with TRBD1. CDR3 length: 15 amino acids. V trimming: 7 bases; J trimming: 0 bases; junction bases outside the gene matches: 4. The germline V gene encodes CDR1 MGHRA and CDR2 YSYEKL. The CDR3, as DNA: TGCGCCAGCACCAGGGGGCCATCGAACACCGGGGAGCTGTTTTTT. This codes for CASTRGPSNTGELFF.

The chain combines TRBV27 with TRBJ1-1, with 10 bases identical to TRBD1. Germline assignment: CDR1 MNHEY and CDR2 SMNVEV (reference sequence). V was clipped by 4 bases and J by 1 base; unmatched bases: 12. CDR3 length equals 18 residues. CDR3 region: CASSSTSGQGWRNTEAFF. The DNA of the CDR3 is TGTGCCAGCAGTTCAACATCGGGACAGGGGTGGAGGAACACTGAAGCTTTCTTT.

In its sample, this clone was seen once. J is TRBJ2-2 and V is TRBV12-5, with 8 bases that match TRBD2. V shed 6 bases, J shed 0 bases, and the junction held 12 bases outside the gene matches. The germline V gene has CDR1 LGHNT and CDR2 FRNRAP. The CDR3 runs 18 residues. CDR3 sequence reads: CASGISISLAANTGELFF. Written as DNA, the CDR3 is TGTGCTAGTGGCATCTCTATCTCACTAGCGGCGAACACCGGGGAGCTGTTTTTT.

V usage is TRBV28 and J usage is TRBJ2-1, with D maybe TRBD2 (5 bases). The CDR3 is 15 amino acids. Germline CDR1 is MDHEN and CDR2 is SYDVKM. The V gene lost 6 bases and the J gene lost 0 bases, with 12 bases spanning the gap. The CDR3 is CASSSGYSSYNEQFF. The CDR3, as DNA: TGTGCCAGCAGCAGCGGTTACAGCTCCTACAATGAGCAGTTCTTC.

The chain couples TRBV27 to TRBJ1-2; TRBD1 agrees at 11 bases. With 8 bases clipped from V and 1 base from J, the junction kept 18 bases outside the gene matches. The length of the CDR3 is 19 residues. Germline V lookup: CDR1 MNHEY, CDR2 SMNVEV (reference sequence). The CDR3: CASRGLGGQGANDNYGYTF. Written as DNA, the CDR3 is TGTGCCAGCCGCGGGCTGGGTGGACAGGGGGCTAATGATAACTATGGCTACACCTTC.

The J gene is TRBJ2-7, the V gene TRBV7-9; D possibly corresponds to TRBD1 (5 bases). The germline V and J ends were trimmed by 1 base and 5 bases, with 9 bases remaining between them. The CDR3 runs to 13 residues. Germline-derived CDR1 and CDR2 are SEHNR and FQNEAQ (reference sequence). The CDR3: CASSLVAGNEQYF. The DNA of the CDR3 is TGTGCCAGCAGCTTAGTGGCAGGGAACGAGCAGTACTTC. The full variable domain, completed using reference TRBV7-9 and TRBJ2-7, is DTGVSQNPRHKITKRGQNVTFRCDPISEHNRLYWYRQTLGQGPEFLTYFQNEAQLEKSRLLSDRFSAERPKGSFSTLEIQRTEQGDSAMYLCASSLVAGNEQYFGPGTRLTVT.

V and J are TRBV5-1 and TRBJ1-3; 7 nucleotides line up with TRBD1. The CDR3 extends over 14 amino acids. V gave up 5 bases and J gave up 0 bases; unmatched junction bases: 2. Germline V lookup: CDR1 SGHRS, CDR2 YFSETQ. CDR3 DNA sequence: TGCGCCAGCAGAGGACAGGTCTCTGGAAACACCATATATTTT. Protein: CASRGQVSGNTIYF.

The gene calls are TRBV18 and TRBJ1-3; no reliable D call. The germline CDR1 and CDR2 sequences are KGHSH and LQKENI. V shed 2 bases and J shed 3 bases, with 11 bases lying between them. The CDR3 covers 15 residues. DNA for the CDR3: TGTGCCAGCTCACCATCAGTCAGTAGTGGAAACACCATATATTTT. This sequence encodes CASSPSVSSGNTIYF. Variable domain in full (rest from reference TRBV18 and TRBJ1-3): NAGVMQNPRHLVRRRGQEARLRCSPMKGHSHVYWYRQLPEEGLKFMVYLQKENIIDESGMPKERFSAEFPKEGPSILRIQQVVRGDSAAYFCASSPSVSSGNTIYFGEGSWLTVV.

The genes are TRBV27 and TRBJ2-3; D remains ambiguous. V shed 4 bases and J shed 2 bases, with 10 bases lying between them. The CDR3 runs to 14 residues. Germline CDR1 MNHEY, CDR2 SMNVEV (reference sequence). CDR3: CASSWASFTDTQYF. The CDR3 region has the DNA TGTGCCAGCAGTTGGGCCTCTTTCACAGATACGCAGTATTTT.

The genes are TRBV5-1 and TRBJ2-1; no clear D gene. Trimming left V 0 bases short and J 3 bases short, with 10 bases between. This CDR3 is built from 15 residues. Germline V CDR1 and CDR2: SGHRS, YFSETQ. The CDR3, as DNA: TGCGCCAGCAGCTTGGAGGTCTCCAGCTACAATGAGCAGTTCTTC. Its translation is CASSLEVSSYNEQFF.

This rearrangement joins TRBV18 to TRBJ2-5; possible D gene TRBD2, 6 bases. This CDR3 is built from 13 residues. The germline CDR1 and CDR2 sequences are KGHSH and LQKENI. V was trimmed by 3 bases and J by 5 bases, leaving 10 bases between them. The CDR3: CASSPLADETQYF. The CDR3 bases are TGTGCCAGCTCACCCTTAGCGGATGAGACCCAGTACTTC.